This is a list of T cell receptor beta chains from one sample in a study of T cells in localized non-small cell lung cancer. The data were produced by immunoSEQ multiplex PCR, yet TCRdb's version contains in-frame clones alone and is incomplete. The profile shows 30,000 or so clones, approximately 92% of them singletons. The specimen comprised peripheral blood, sampled before any cancer treatment. The receptors were gathered from an older female donor with stage I lung adenocarcinoma. Both conserved end residues are part of each CDR3. The D gene is left open where the match is weak. Clone size appears in some rows only: once, few, many, or a class for an expanded clone.

DNA: TGTGCCAGCAGTCGAACAGGGGGAGGTGGCTACACCTTC
CDR3: CASSRTGGGGYTF
J: TRBJ1-2
D: TRBD1
size: once
V: TRBV6-5

DNA: TGTGCCAGCGGACTCGGGACAGGGGAGCGCGAGCAGTACTTC
CDR3: CASGLGTGEREQYF
J: TRBJ2-7
D: TRBD1
size: NA
V: TRBV7-8

DNA: TGTGCCAGCAGCCCGTGGACGGATGCCTGGGGTCTTAACACTGAAGCTTTCTTT
CDR3: CASSPWTDAWGLNTEAFF
J: TRBJ1-1
D: NA
size: NA
V: TRBV11-3

DNA: TGTGCCAGCTCACCAGGGACGGGAAACAATGAGCAGTTCTTC
CDR3: CASSPGTGNNEQFF
J: TRBJ2-1
D: NA
size: NA
V: TRBV18

DNA: TGTGCCAGCAGCCCAACCCACAGGGGGCACGATGGCTACACCTTC
CDR3: CASSPTHRGHDGYTF
J: TRBJ1-2
D: TRBD1
size: few
V: TRBV11-3

DNA: TGTGCCAGCAGCTTAAGTCCGGACAGGGGGGGTCACACCATATATTTT
CDR3: CASSLSPDRGGHTIYF
J: TRBJ1-3
D: TRBD1
size: NA
V: TRBV7-9

DNA: TGTGCCAGCAGCCCTATACTAGGGGACACCGGGGAGCTGTTTTTT
CDR3: CASSPILGDTGELFF
J: TRBJ2-2
D: NA
size: NA
V: TRBV7-2

DNA: TGTGCCAGCAGTCACCAGCGGGGGCCCCACGAGCAGTACTTC
CDR3: CASSHQRGPHEQYF
J: TRBJ2-7
D: TRBD2
size: NA
V: TRBV6-5

DNA: TGTGCCAGCAGCTCTCTTAACAGGGCGGGAGGCTACACCTTC
CDR3: CASSSLNRAGGYTF
J: TRBJ1-2
D: NA
size: NA
V: TRBV5-5

DNA: TGTGCCAGTAGTATGGTGGGTATCACTGAAGCTTTCTTT
CDR3: CASSMVGITEAFF
J: TRBJ1-1
D: NA
size: NA
V: TRBV19

DNA: TGTGCCAGCAACGAACAGGGTACCCCCGAGACCCAGTACTTC
CDR3: CASNEQGTPETQYF
J: TRBJ2-5
D: NA
size: NA
V: TRBV2

DNA: TGTGCCAGCAGCGAGAGGACGGGGGCGGGCTATGGCTACACCTTC
CDR3: CASSERTGAGYGYTF
J: TRBJ1-2
D: NA
size: once
V: TRBV7-8

DNA: TGCGCCAGCAGCTCCGGACAACTGAACACTGAAGCTTTCTTT
CDR3: CASSSGQLNTEAFF
J: TRBJ1-1
D: NA
size: NA
V: TRBV5-1

DNA: TGCGCCAGCAGCCCTAGCGGGGGGGCCTCTGAGCAGTTCTTC
CDR3: CASSPSGGASEQFF
J: TRBJ2-1
D: TRBD2
size: NA
V: TRBV5-1

DNA: TGTGCCTGGGCCCGGGGCGGGAAACTGTTTTTT
CDR3: CAWARGGKLFF
J: TRBJ1-4
D: NA
size: NA
V: TRBV30

DNA: TGTGCCAGCAGCCAAAAGGCGAACACTGAAGCTTTCTTT
CDR3: CASSQKANTEAFF
J: TRBJ1-1
D: NA
size: NA
V: TRBV14

DNA: TGTGCCAGCAGTTTGGGGATCACAGATACGCAGTATTTT
CDR3: CASSLGITDTQYF
J: TRBJ2-3
D: NA
size: NA
V: TRBV28

DNA: TGTGCCAGTAGTATAGTGTCTGGGACGGGCCAAGAGACCCAGTACTTC
CDR3: CASSIVSGTGQETQYF
J: TRBJ2-5
D: NA
size: NA
V: TRBV19

DNA: TGTGCCAGCAGCTTTGGGACAGGGAATAATGAGCAGTTCTTC
CDR3: CASSFGTGNNEQFF
J: TRBJ2-1
D: TRBD1
size: NA
V: TRBV7-9

DNA: TGTGCCAGCAGCGTAGGTAGCGGGGGAGAGACCCAGTACTTC
CDR3: CASSVGSGGETQYF
J: TRBJ2-5
D: TRBD2
size: NA
V: TRBV9

DNA: TGTGCCAGCAGTGAAGCGCGGGGGGCGCGTTATGGCTACACCTTC
CDR3: CASSEARGARYGYTF
J: TRBJ1-2
D: NA
size: few
V: TRBV2

DNA: TGTGCCAGCTCACCACCGTGGGCGGGAGCCACCGGGGAGCTGTTTTTT
CDR3: CASSPPWAGATGELFF
J: TRBJ2-2
D: TRBD2
size: NA
V: TRBV18

DNA: TGTGCTAGTGCTCTTGCCCCCCGGGTTTCTGGAAACACCATATATTTT
CDR3: CASALAPRVSGNTIYF
J: TRBJ1-3
D: NA
size: once
V: TRBV12-5

DNA: TGTGCCAGTAGTGCGAAACAGGGTGCGTCGAGCTCTGGGGCCAACGTCCTGACTTTC
CDR3: CASSAKQGASSSGANVLTF
J: TRBJ2-6
D: NA
size: NA
V: TRBV19

DNA: TGTGCCAGCACCAAAACCCCCAGTCTCAGTAACTATGGCTACACCTTC
CDR3: CASTKTPSLSNYGYTF
J: TRBJ1-2
D: NA
size: once
V: TRBV7-9

DNA: TGTGCCAGCAGCTTGGCCAAAACGGGGAACACTGAAGCTTTCTTT
CDR3: CASSLAKTGNTEAFF
J: TRBJ1-1
D: NA
size: NA
V: TRBV5-4

DNA: TGCGCCAGCAGCTTCGGCCAGGCCGATGGCTACACCTTC
CDR3: CASSFGQADGYTF
J: TRBJ1-2
D: NA
size: NA
V: TRBV5-1

DNA: TGTGCCTGGAGAGGGCTTAACTATGGCTACACCTTC
CDR3: CAWRGLNYGYTF
J: TRBJ1-2
D: NA
size: NA
V: TRBV30

DNA: TGTGCCTGGAGTGTACTTCGGGGCGCTGAAGCTTTCTTT
CDR3: CAWSVLRGAEAFF
J: TRBJ1-1
D: NA
size: NA
V: TRBV30

DNA: TGTGCCAGCAGCTTATCTGGGAAGGCGGCTTCTGGGGCCAACGTCCTGACTTTC
CDR3: CASSLSGKAASGANVLTF
J: TRBJ2-6
D: NA
size: NA
V: TRBV7-9

DNA: TGTGCCAGCAGCTTAATATCAGGCACTGAAGCTTTCTTT
CDR3: CASSLISGTEAFF
J: TRBJ1-1
D: NA
size: NA
V: TRBV7-6

DNA: TGTGCCAGCAGGCGCCTAGGGCAGGGAGGACGGGAGACCCAGTACTTC
CDR3: CASRRLGQGGRETQYF
J: TRBJ2-5
D: NA
size: once
V: TRBV5-8

DNA: TGCGCCAGCAAAACTCCGAGTGGGGCCCGAAGCACAGATACGCAGTATTTT
CDR3: CASKTPSGARSTDTQYF
J: TRBJ2-3
D: NA
size: NA
V: TRBV5-1

DNA: TGTGCCAGTAGTACCGGACTGACAAGGGATCAGCCCCAGCATTTT
CDR3: CASSTGLTRDQPQHF
J: TRBJ1-5
D: NA
size: NA
V: TRBV19

DNA: TGTGCCAGCAGTGAACTGGGGGCCGGGGAGCTGTTTTTT
CDR3: CASSELGAGELFF
J: TRBJ2-2
D: NA
size: NA
V: TRBV6-1

DNA: TGTGCCAGCAGCTCAGACAGGTTTACTGAAGCTTTCTTT
CDR3: CASSSDRFTEAFF
J: TRBJ1-1
D: NA
size: NA
V: TRBV7-9

DNA: TGTGCCTGGAGTGTTACAGGCGCGATGGGGCCCCTCCACTTT
CDR3: CAWSVTGAMGPLHF
J: TRBJ1-6
D: NA
size: NA
V: TRBV30

DNA: TGTGCCAGCAGTTTATCACGTCTGGGGGAGACCCAGTACTTC
CDR3: CASSLSRLGETQYF
J: TRBJ2-5
D: NA
size: NA
V: TRBV27

DNA: TGTGCCAGCAGCTTGCCTTCGAACACCGGGGAGCTGTTTTTT
CDR3: CASSLPSNTGELFF
J: TRBJ2-2
D: NA
size: once
V: TRBV5-6

DNA: TGCGCCAGCAGCCAGACAGCATACTCTGGAAACACCATATATTTT
CDR3: CASSQTAYSGNTIYF
J: TRBJ1-3
D: NA
size: NA
V: TRBV5-1

DNA: TGTGCCAGCAGTGAAGCGAGACAGGGGGCTGAAGCTTTCTTT
CDR3: CASSEARQGAEAFF
J: TRBJ1-1
D: TRBD1
size: NA
V: TRBV6-1

DNA: TGCAGCGGTACGACAGCAGACTATGGCTACACCTTC
CDR3: CSGTTADYGYTF
J: TRBJ1-2
D: NA
size: NA
V: TRBV29-1

DNA: TGCGCCAGCAGCCCCGACAGGGTTGGGTACGAGCAGTACTTC
CDR3: CASSPDRVGYEQYF
J: TRBJ2-7
D: TRBD1
size: NA
V: TRBV5-1

DNA: TGTGCCAGCAGCTTTTACCGGGGCAATGAGCAGTTCTTC
CDR3: CASSFYRGNEQFF
J: TRBJ2-1
D: NA
size: NA
V: TRBV7-2

DNA: TGTGCCATCAGTGCCGAGACAGGGGGCAATGGCTACACCTTC
CDR3: CAISAETGGNGYTF
J: TRBJ1-2
D: TRBD1
size: NA
V: TRBV10-3

DNA: TGTGCCAGCAGTACAGGGGTCCCTTATAGCAATCAGCCCCAGCATTTT
CDR3: CASSTGVPYSNQPQHF
J: TRBJ1-5
D: TRBD1
size: NA
V: TRBV6-6

DNA: TGTGCCAGCAGCCCGGGGGGGGCGAGTAACTATGGCTACACCTTC
CDR3: CASSPGGASNYGYTF
J: TRBJ1-2
D: NA
size: NA
V: TRBV28

DNA: TGTGCCAGCAGCTCAGCCGGGACAAATGGCTACACCTTC
CDR3: CASSSAGTNGYTF
J: TRBJ1-2
D: NA
size: NA
V: TRBV7-9

DNA: TGTGCCAGCAGCCACCCCAGGGACCGATTAGACACTGAAGCTTTCTTT
CDR3: CASSHPRDRLDTEAFF
J: TRBJ1-1
D: NA
size: NA
V: TRBV27

DNA: TGTGCCAGCACCCTGACACGGACGCATGGCTACACCTTC
CDR3: CASTLTRTHGYTF
J: TRBJ1-2
D: NA
size: NA
V: TRBV2

DNA: TGCGCCAGCAGCTCCTTTCAGGGGCCCCGAACCGATACGCAGTATTTT
CDR3: CASSSFQGPRTDTQYF
J: TRBJ2-3
D: NA
size: NA
V: TRBV5-1

DNA: TGTGCCTGGAGCCGGGACAGACACAATGAGCAGTTCTTC
CDR3: CAWSRDRHNEQFF
J: TRBJ2-1
D: TRBD1
size: NA
V: TRBV30

DNA: TGTGCCAGCTCGGCGGCGGGGGCCCTGAACACTGAAGCTTTCTTT
CDR3: CASSAAGALNTEAFF
J: TRBJ1-1
D: NA
size: NA
V: TRBV2

DNA: TGTGCCAGCACTTTCGGGAACACTGAAGCTTTCTTT
CDR3: CASTFGNTEAFF
J: TRBJ1-1
D: NA
size: NA
V: TRBV25-1

DNA: TGTGCCAGCAGTTCCGGGACAGGGGGCTCAGGCTATGGCTACACCTTC
CDR3: CASSSGTGGSGYGYTF
J: TRBJ1-2
D: TRBD1
size: NA
V: TRBV27

DNA: TGTGCCAGCAGTTACGGCCCTTACACTGAAGCTTTCTTT
CDR3: CASSYGPYTEAFF
J: TRBJ1-1
D: NA
size: NA
V: TRBV6-6

DNA: TGTGCCAGCAGTGGTGGCAGTTTCACGACAGATACGCAGTATTTT
CDR3: CASSGGSFTTDTQYF
J: TRBJ2-3
D: NA
size: NA
V: TRBV6-1

DNA: TGTGCCAGCAGTGTTGGGGGGCGCGGAAACACCATATATTTT
CDR3: CASSVGGRGNTIYF
J: TRBJ1-3
D: NA
size: NA
V: TRBV2

DNA: TGTGCCAGCTCACCAGGGACGACCGGACAAGTTGGAGAGCAGTACTTC
CDR3: CASSPGTTGQVGEQYF
J: TRBJ2-7
D: NA
size: NA
V: TRBV18

DNA: TGTGCCAGCAGCCTGGGGGGCGATTACAATGAGCAGTTCTTC
CDR3: CASSLGGDYNEQFF
J: TRBJ2-1
D: NA
size: NA
V: TRBV7-2